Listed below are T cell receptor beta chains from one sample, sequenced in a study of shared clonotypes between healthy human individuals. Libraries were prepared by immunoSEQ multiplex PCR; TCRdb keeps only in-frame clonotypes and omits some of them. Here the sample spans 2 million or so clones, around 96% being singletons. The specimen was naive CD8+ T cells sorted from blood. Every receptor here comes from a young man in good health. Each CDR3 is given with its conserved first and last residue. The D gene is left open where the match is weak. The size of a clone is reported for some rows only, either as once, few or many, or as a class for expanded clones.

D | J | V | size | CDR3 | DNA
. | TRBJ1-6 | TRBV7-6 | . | CASSSARGSPLHF | TGTGCCAGCAGCTCCGCCAGGGGTAGTCCCCTCCACTTT
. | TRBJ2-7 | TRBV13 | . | CASSPSRYEQYF | TGTGCCAGCAGCCCGAGCCGCTACGAGCAGTACTTC
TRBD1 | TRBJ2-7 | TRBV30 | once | CAWTTGQGSYEQYF | TGTGCCTGGACCACGGGACAGGGTTCCTACGAGCAGTACTTC
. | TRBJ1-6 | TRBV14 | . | CASSQEQGPPLHF | TGTGCCAGCAGCCAAGAGCAGGGCCCACCCCTCCACTTT
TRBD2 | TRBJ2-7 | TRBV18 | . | CASSPRAGGSYEQYF | TGTGCCAGCTCACCGCGAGCGGGGGGCTCCTACGAGCAGTACTTC
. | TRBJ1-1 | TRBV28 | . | CASSYPGNTEAFF | TGTGCCAGCAGTTATCCGGGGAACACTGAAGCTTTCTTT
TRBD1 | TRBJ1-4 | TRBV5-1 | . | CASSLGTGGDEKLFF | TGCGCCAGCAGCTTGGGGACAGGGGGCGATGAAAAACTGTTTTTT
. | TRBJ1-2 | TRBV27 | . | CASSLSEGNYGYTF | TGTGCCAGCAGTTTATCGGAGGGAAACTATGGCTACACCTTC
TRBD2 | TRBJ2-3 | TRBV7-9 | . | CASSYSGGDTDTQYF | TGTGCCAGCAGTTATAGCGGGGGGGACACAGATACGCAGTATTTT
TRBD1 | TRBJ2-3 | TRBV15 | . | CATSITLGTGDSDTQYF | TGTGCCACCAGCATCACCCTTGGAACAGGGGATTCAGATACGCAGTATTTT
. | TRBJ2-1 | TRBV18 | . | CASSTGRDNEQFF | TGTGCCAGCTCGACGGGACGGGACAATGAGCAGTTCTTC
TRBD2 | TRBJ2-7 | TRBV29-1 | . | CSVVISGSPYEQYF | TGCAGCGTTGTGATTAGCGGGAGTCCCTACGAGCAGTACTTC
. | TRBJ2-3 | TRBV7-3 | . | CASSLSDTQYF | TGTGCCAGCAGCTTATCAGATACGCAGTATTTT
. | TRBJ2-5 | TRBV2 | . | CASSEGDWETQYF | TGTGCCAGCAGTGAAGGGGATTGGGAGACCCAGTACTTC
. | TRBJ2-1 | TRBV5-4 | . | CASSPWGEWNIDEQFF | TGTGCCAGCAGCCCGTGGGGGGAGTGGAATATTGATGAGCAGTTCTTC
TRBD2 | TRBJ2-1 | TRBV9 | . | CASSAQELAGAPGEQFF | TGTGCCAGCAGCGCTCAAGAACTAGCGGGGGCCCCAGGTGAGCAGTTCTTC
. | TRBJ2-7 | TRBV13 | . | CASSSGTDTLVSRPYEQYF | TGTGCCAGCAGCTCTGGGACCGACACTCTAGTATCTAGACCCTACGAGCAGTACTTC
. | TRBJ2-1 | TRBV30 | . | CAWSVSGNEQFF | TGTGCCTGGAGTGTATCAGGCAATGAGCAGTTCTTC
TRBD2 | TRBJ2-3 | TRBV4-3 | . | CASSLVLAGEDTQYF | TGCGCCAGCAGCCTGGTTCTAGCGGGAGAAGATACGCAGTATTTT
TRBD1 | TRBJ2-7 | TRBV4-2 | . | CASSQGPGGYEQYF | TGTGCCAGCAGCCAGGGGCCAGGGGGCTACGAGCAGTACTTC
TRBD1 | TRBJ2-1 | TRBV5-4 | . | CASSLVGTGNDEQFF | TGTGCCAGCAGCTTGGTCGGGACAGGGAACGATGAGCAGTTCTTC